A single sample is the source of the 19 T cell receptor beta chains below, sequenced in a study of T cell responses to AZD1222 COVID-19 vaccine. Profiling relied on immunoSEQ multiplex PCR, and the TCRdb table lists in-frame clones only, not all of them. The data contain about 97,000 clones, roughly 88% of them singletons. Here the sequenced sample was peripheral blood, taken on day 0 of AZD1222 vaccination. These receptors originate from an adult in good health.

V and J are TRBV19 and TRBJ1-1; D gene ambiguous. The CDR3 covers 14 residues. Germline CDR1 LNHDA, CDR2 SQIVND (reference sequence). V dropped 3 bases and J dropped 0 bases, with 8 bases sitting between them. The CDR3 DNA is TGTGCCAGTAGTATCTCGCAGATGAACACTGAAGCTTTCTTT. Protein: CASSISQMNTEAFF. Looking up the rest from reference TRBV19 and TRBJ1-1 gives the full variable domain: DGGITQSPKYLFRKEGQNVTLSCEQNLNHDAMYWYRQDPGQGLRLIYYSQIVNDFQKGDIAEGYSVSREKKESFPLTVTSAQKNPTAFYLCASSISQMNTEAFFGQGTRLTVV.

This sequence joins TRBV7-2 and TRBJ2-5; 8 bases are a match to TRBD2. The CDR3 spans 14 residues. The V and J ends lost 3 bases and 4 bases, in that order; junction bases with no gene match: 4. Germline loops: CDR1 SGHTA, CDR2 FQGNSA. In DNA form, the CDR3 reads TGTGCCAGCAGCTTTTCCGGGACTAGAGAGACCCAGTACTTC. This encodes CASSFSGTRETQYF.

The V call is TRBV2, the J call TRBJ2-2; 7 positions match TRBD2. Germline values: CDR1 SNHLY, CDR2 FYNNEI. The V gene end was trimmed by 3 bases and the J gene end by 5 bases; junction bases not matched to a gene: 0. CDR3 length: 13 residues. As DNA, the CDR3 is TGTGCCAGCAGTGAGCGGGGGACCGGGGAGCTGTTTTTT. Residues: CASSERGTGELFF.

The chain carries TRBV6-4 and TRBJ2-3, with no clear D. V was shortened by 2 bases and J by 2 bases, with 5 bases between the two germline ends. Germline V lookup: CDR1 MRHNA, CDR2 SNTAGT. The CDR3 runs to 13 residues. CDR3 loop: CASSDGATDTQYF. The CDR3 nucleotides read TGTGCCAGCAGTGACGGTGCCACAGATACGCAGTATTTT.

The rearrangement joins TRBV6-5 to TRBJ1-2, with D possibly matching TRBD1 (5 bases). The V gene lost 3 bases and the J gene lost 5 bases, with 13 bases spanning the gap. The CDR3 length is 14 residues. Germline CDR1 and CDR2: MNHEY and SVGAGI. The CDR3 nucleotides read TGTGCCAGCAGTTATGGGGGGATGGAATATGGCTACACCTTC. It is translated as CASSYGGMEYGYTF.

This rearrangement joins TRBV4-3 to TRBJ1-5; TRBD1 aligns across 8 bases. V was pared by 4 bases and J by 1 base, with 6 bases of the junction left unmatched. CDR1 is LGHNA and CDR2 is YSLEER in the germline V gene. The CDR3 loop spans 16 amino acids. The CDR3 here is CASSPGGRGSNQPQHF. CDR3 DNA: TGCGCCAGCAGCCCAGGGGGCAGGGGAAGCAATCAGCCCCAGCATTTT.

This sequence joins TRBV11-3 and TRBJ2-1; D might be TRBD1 (6 bases). The V and J ends lost 5 bases and 4 bases respectively, with 12 bases between them. CDR1 is SGHNT, CDR2 YENEEA, per germline. The CDR3 consists of 14 residues. The chain's CDR3 is CASSAGTKYNEQFF. The DNA of the CDR3 is TGTGCCAGCAGCGCCGGGACAAAATACAATGAGCAGTTCTTC.

This chain uses TRBV7-2 with TRBJ2-1, with 10 nucleotides matching TRBD1. The CDR3 covers 14 residues. The V gene's germline CDR1 is SGHTA and CDR2 FQGNSA. V gave up 8 bases and J gave up 6 bases; unmatched junction bases: 7. The CDR3 is CASSSGTGANEQFF. The CDR3 bases are TGTGCCAGCTCCTCCGGGACAGGGGCCAATGAGCAGTTCTTC.

This clone has only one observation. The gene calls are TRBV5-1 and TRBJ2-5; 7 nucleotides align to TRBD2. Germline CDR1 is SGHRS and CDR2 is YFSETQ. The CDR3 runs to 18 residues. Germline trimming cut 4 bases from V and 1 base from J; bases unmatched to any gene: 16. CDR3 protein: CASSRGDSIPWSQETQYF. The CDR3 DNA sequence: TGCGCCAGCAGCCGGGGGGATAGCATACCCTGGAGCCAAGAGACCCAGTACTTC. The whole variable domain, remainder taken from reference TRBV5-1 and TRBJ2-5, is KAGVTQTPRYLIKTRGQQVTLSCSPISGHRSVSWYQQTPGQGLQFLFEYFSETQRNKGNFPGRFSGRQFSNSRSEMNVSTLELGDSALYLCASSRGDSIPWSQETQYFGPGTRLLVL.

The CDR3 DNA is TGCGCCAGCAGCTTGGGGTGGGCCCCAATGAACACTGAAGCTTTCTTT. This sequence encodes CASSLGWAPMNTEAFF. The chain has TRBV5-1 and TRBJ1-1; D unclear. Trimming removed 0 bases from V and 0 bases from J, with 12 bases in between. Germline CDR1 is SGHRS and CDR2 is YFSETQ. The CDR3 sequence is 16 residues long. The whole variable domain, remainder taken from reference TRBV5-1 and TRBJ1-1, is KAGVTQTPRYLIKTRGQQVTLSCSPISGHRSVSWYQQTPGQGLQFLFEYFSETQRNKGNFPGRFSGRQFSNSRSEMNVSTLELGDSALYLCASSLGWAPMNTEAFFGQGTRLTVV.

This chain uses TRBV6-1 with TRBJ1-2; D is unresolved. Germline V gene data show CDR1 as MNHNS and CDR2 as SASEGT. The length of the CDR3 is 11 residues. V lost 3 bases and J lost 3, with 2 bases in between. The CDR3 loop reads CASSDDYGYTF. The CDR3 DNA follows: TGTGCCAGCAGTGACGACTATGGCTACACCTTC.

The CDR3, as DNA: TGTGCCAGCCTCATGAACACTGAAGCTTTCTTT. Translated, it gives CASLMNTEAFF. The chain is built from TRBV19 and TRBJ1-1, with D hard to call. CDR3 length equals 11 residues. Trimming removed 9 bases at V and 0 bases at J, with 5 bases between. CDR1 is LNHDA and CDR2 is SQIVND in the germline V gene (reference sequence).

The chain links TRBV7-9 to TRBJ1-4; the D is unclear. Trimming removed 1 base from V and 5 bases from J, with 11 bases in between. Germline CDR1 is SEHNR and CDR2 is FQNEAQ (reference sequence). The CDR3 runs 15 residues. The CDR3 is CASSLVPGSNEKLFF. DNA of the CDR3: TGTGCCAGCAGCTTAGTACCGGGGTCAAATGAAAAACTGTTTTTT.

The CDR3 sequence is CASSPRLAAYEQYF. DNA of the CDR3: TGTGCCAGCAGCCCGAGACTAGCGGCCTACGAGCAGTACTTC. The chain links TRBV11-2 to TRBJ2-7; TRBD2 aligns across 9 bases. From germline, CDR1 is SGHAT and CDR2 FQNNGV. CDR3 length: 14 residues. V was pared by 5 bases and J by 2 bases, with 4 bases of the junction left unmatched.

The rearrangement links TRBV5-4 to TRBJ1-2, with D possibly being TRBD1 (5 bases). Germline V gene data show CDR1 as SGHNT and CDR2 as YYREEE (reference sequence). The CDR3 loop spans 13 amino acids. Trimming left V 4 bases short and J 7 bases short, with 14 bases between. CDR3 bases: TGTGCCAGCAGCGCGACAGCTTTGAGTGGCTACACCTTC. Translating it yields CASSATALSGYTF.

V usage is TRBV6-1 and J usage is TRBJ2-1, with a possible D match to TRBD2 (6 bases). Germline loops: CDR1 MNHNS, CDR2 SASEGT. V dropped 0 bases and J dropped 1 base, with 13 bases sitting between them. The CDR3 spans 17 residues. In DNA, the CDR3 is TGTGCCAGCAGTGAAGCGCGGGGTAGCGGATCCTACAATGAGCAGTTCTTC. It translates to CASSEARGSGSYNEQFF.

The V call is TRBV10-3, the J call TRBJ1-3; D gene ambiguous. Germline values: CDR1 ENHRY, CDR2 SYGVKD. The V and J ends lost 1 base and 0 bases respectively, with 19 bases between them. The CDR3 is made up of 19 amino acids. The CDR3 loop reads CAISEFFIAGGYSGNTIYF. Written as DNA, the CDR3 is TGTGCCATCAGTGAGTTTTTTATTGCGGGCGGATACTCTGGAAACACCATATATTTT.

V usage is TRBV25-1 and J usage is TRBJ2-2, with 9 nucleotides matching TRBD1. The CDR3 loop spans 16 amino acids. The germline CDR1 and CDR2 sequences are MGHDK and SYGVNS. Trimming took 6 bases from V and 1 from J; bases not matched to a gene: 6. The CDR3 bases are TGTGCCAGCAGCCCCGGACAGGGGAGGAACACCGGGGAGCTGTTTTTT. Translated, it gives CASSPGQGRNTGELFF. The full variable domain, its missing parts supplied by reference TRBV25-1 and TRBJ2-2, is EADIYQTPRYLVIGTGKKITLECSQTMGHDKMYWYQQDPGMELHLIHYSYGVNSTEKGDLSSESTVSRIRTEHFPLTLESARPSHTSQYLCASSPGQGRNTGELFFGEGSRLTVL.

The gene calls are TRBV30 and TRBJ1-6; D may be TRBD1 (5 bases). V was shortened by 0 bases and J by 10 bases, with 13 bases between the two germline ends. Germline values: CDR1 GTSNPN, CDR2 SVGIG (reference sequence). This CDR3 has 14 amino acids. The CDR3, as DNA: TGTGCCTGGAGTGTAATGGCAGGGCGATCACCCCTCCACTTT. Protein sequence: CAWSVMAGRSPLHF.